The 7 T cell receptor beta chains in this list originate from one sample, sequenced in a study of sequential checkpoint blockade in melanoma. Sample treatment: randomized to nivolumab then ipilimumab (arm A) or the reverse (arm B). Sequencing used immunoSEQ multiplex PCR; TCRdb keeps in-frame clones, though not all of them. The sample yields approximately 12,000 clones, more than 70% seen once. Material: CD8+ T cells sorted from blood (inferred from file names), obtained from a patient given nivolumab and ipilimumab in sequence. These receptors were obtained from a human patient with melanoma. Some clones in this sample may be carry-over from other donors' samples.

The chain combines TRBV7-9 with TRBJ2-1; 11 bases align to TRBD1. Trimming cost V 3 bases and J 1 base; bases outside gene matches: 2. The CDR3 length is 16 residues. The germline V gene has CDR1 SEHNR and CDR2 FQNEAQ (reference sequence). The CDR3 spells CASSLDRGLSYNEQFF. The CDR3 DNA reads TGTGCCAGCAGCTTGGACAGGGGGCTATCCTACAATGAGCAGTTCTTC.

For this clone: A read error may produce the germline difference seen at one junction end. This chain links TRBV7-7 with TRBJ2-7; 8 bases match TRBD1. The CDR3 loop spans 14 amino acids. Per the germline V gene, CDR1 is SSHAT and CDR2 is FNYEAQ (reference sequence). The CDR3 reads CASSLGDRGYEQYF. CDR3 nucleotide sequence: TGTGCTAGCAGCTTAGGAGACAGGGGCTACGAGCAGTACTTC.

The chain uses TRBV5-1 and TRBJ2-1; D is unclear. The CDR3 is made up of 13 amino acids. Germline assignment: CDR1 SGHRS and CDR2 YFSETQ. Between the trimmed V and J ends, which lost 1 base and 6 bases, there was a span of 8 bases. The CDR3 DNA is TGCGCCAGCAGCTTGAGAGGTGGCAATGAGCAGTTCTTC. This translates into CASSLRGGNEQFF.

The chain joins TRBV7-6 to TRBJ2-7; 7 bases fit TRBD2. This CDR3 is built from 15 residues. Unmatched junction bases numbered 6, after V lost 0 bases and J lost 4 bases. Germline V gives CDR1 SGHVS, CDR2 FNYEAQ. The chain's CDR3 is CASSLASGGFYEQYF. The DNA of the CDR3 is TGTGCCAGCAGCTTAGCTTCCGGGGGGTTTTACGAGCAGTACTTC.

The rearrangement links TRBV27 to TRBJ2-1; TRBD2 matches 10 bases. Unmatched junction bases numbered 4, after V lost 9 bases and J lost 2 bases. There are 14 residues in the CDR3. Germline V gene lookup returns CDR1 MNHEY and CDR2 SMNVEV (reference sequence). CDR3: CASMLAGAYNEQFF. The CDR3 bases are TGTGCCAGTATGCTAGCGGGGGCCTACAATGAGCAGTTCTTC.

DNA of the CDR3: TGTGCCAGCAGTGATAGGGTTTTAGGCACAGGGGCGGACACTGAAGCTTTCTTT. Translated: CASSDRVLGTGADTEAFF. The chain recombines TRBV2 with TRBJ1-1; 7 bases match TRBD1. Trimming cost V 3 bases and J 3 bases; bases outside gene matches: 16. This CDR3 has 18 residues. Per the germline V gene, CDR1 is SNHLY and CDR2 is FYNNEI.

A single count supports this clone. This chain links TRBV27 with TRBJ2-5; the match to TRBD2 covers 8 bases. The DNA end favors TRBJ2-7, so the J call may be wrong. CDR1 is MNHEY, CDR2 SMNVEV, per germline (reference sequence). CDR3 length: 16 residues. The CDR3 nucleotides read TGTGCCAGCAGTTTACTAAGAGTAGCGGGGTCCTACGAGCAGTACTTC. Translated: CASSLLRVAGSYEQYF.